This T cell receptor (beta chain) was observed in a study of a mutant IDH1 vaccine in newly diagnosed glioma. Time point meaning: week 5, during vaccination. Every vaccine dose comprised 300 ug of mutant IDH1 20-mer peptide plus topical imiquimod. Trimming cost V 0 bases and J 7 bases, with 13 bases left between them. Germline CDR1 SGHTS, CDR2 YDEGEE. This CDR3 has 15 residues. TCRdb's copy holds only in-frame clones and misses some; the assay was immunoSEQ multiplex PCR. Found here are 50,000 to 60,000 clones, around 80% of them singletons; the top ten hold about 5%. With regard to this clone: What it recognizes is unknown.

This clonotype was obtained from a man in his fifties or sixties with glioma. V usage is TRBV5-8 and J usage is TRBJ1-4, with D possibly being TRBD1 (5 bases). Sequenced material: PBMCs, taken from a glioma patient whose treatment included an IDH1 peptide vaccine. The CDR3 region has the DNA TGTGCCAGCAGCTTGGATGCCAGGGTCGGTGAAAAACTGTTTTTT. Protein: CASSLDARVGEKLFF.